This TCR beta chain appears in the sequencing data of a study of human T cells and chemical hapten exposure. At the level of the study: Subjects had 2% DPC placed on roughly 2 cm by roughly 2 cm of upper inner arm skin for sensitization. Patch tests applied 0.01% DPC to the upper back, read at 6 days.

Study-wide points: In comparison with controls, expanded TCRs gave rise to a significantly larger number of large CDR3 similarity clusters.

Each cDNA molecule in the library carried unique molecular identifiers. A single record per CDR3 protein comes from TCRdb applying MiXCR to the RACE reads. The sample shows 370,000 or so distinct CDR3 sequences, approximately 5.1% of them seen only once. Time point: patch test 1, 2 weeks after DPC sensitization. Treatment indicated: therapeutic diphenylcyclopropenone sensitization with weekly scalp DPC. This clonotype was found many times. As yet, its antigen is unknown. Trimming at V came to 4 bases and at J to 9 bases, leaving 10 bases not matched to a gene. The CDR3 totals 15 residues. Sequencing used whole blood, obtained in connection with sensitization to the hapten diphenylcyclopropenone (DPC). The TCR sequence derives from a woman between 50 and 59 years old with alopecia areata. Some clones in this sample may be carry-over from other donors' samples. The V and J genes are TRBV12-3 or TRBV12-4 and TRBJ2-2; 8 positions match TRBD1. Here the CDR3 reads CASSSGTGPIWELFF. In DNA, the CDR3 is TGTGCCAGCAGTTCCGGGACAGGACCTATCTGGGAGCTGTTTTTT.